The next 30 T cell receptor beta chains were all read from a single sample in a study of radiotherapy plus CTLA-4 blockade in lung cancer. Some clones are missing from TCRdb's copy, which holds only in-frame ones; the method was immunoSEQ multiplex PCR. Of approximately 45,000 clones listed, 63% are singletons. The source material was peripheral blood, sampled from a patient treated with radiotherapy plus ipilimumab. The receptors were sampled from a human donor with non-small cell lung cancer who had a partial response to radiotherapy plus ipilimumab.

This chain's CDR3 is CASKHREGAEAFF. The CDR3 DNA sequence: TGTGCCAGTAAGCACAGGGAGGGGGCTGAAGCTTTCTTT. This rearrangement joins TRBV19 to TRBJ1-1; D may be TRBD1 (6 bases). Germline V gene data show CDR1 as LNHDA and CDR2 as SQIVND (reference sequence). The germline V and J ends were trimmed by 7 bases and 6 bases, with 15 bases remaining between them. This CDR3 is built from 13 residues.

In this sample, this clone turned up a few times. The V and J genes are TRBV29-1 and TRBJ2-7; D gene unclear. The CDR3 is made up of 13 amino acids. V was trimmed by 6 bases and J by 0 bases, leaving 12 bases between them. CDR1 is SQVTM and CDR2 is ANQGSEA in the germline V gene. The CDR3, as DNA: TGCAGCGTGACTCCCTTGGGCTCCTACGAGCAGTACTTC. Translated, it gives CSVTPLGSYEQYF.

The gene calls are TRBV10-2 and TRBJ2-2, with 10 nucleotides matching TRBD1. CDR3 length: 18 residues. Germline loops: CDR1 WSHSY, CDR2 SAAADI. The ends lost 8 bases at V and 2 bases at J; junction bases unmatched: 14. DNA of the CDR3: TGCGCCAGCGCCCGTCCTCTTCGACAGGGGGCCAACACCGGGGAGCTGTTTTTT. Protein: CASARPLRQGANTGELFF.

The sample holds a few counts of this clone. The J gene is TRBJ2-7, the V gene TRBV5-6, with 7 nucleotides matching TRBD1. The CDR3 extends over 15 amino acids. Germline CDR1 SGHDT, CDR2 YYEEEE. Germline trimming cut 3 bases from V and 3 bases from J; bases unmatched to any gene: 9. The CDR3 reads CASSSHDGQVYEQYF. In nucleotides, the CDR3 is TGTGCCAGCAGCTCTCATGACGGACAGGTCTACGAGCAGTACTTC.

CDR3 amino acids: CASSLRDRVAFF. As DNA, the CDR3 is TGTGCCAGCAGTTTAAGAGACAGAGTGGCTTTCTTT. The chain links TRBV28 to TRBJ1-1; perhaps TRBD1 as D (5 bases). The CDR3 is 12 amino acids. Trimming cost V 2 bases and J 11 bases, with 12 bases left between them. Germline assignment: CDR1 MDHEN and CDR2 SYDVKM.

This chain connects TRBV7-2 to TRBJ2-7; TRBD1 matches 9 bases. The CDR3 consists of 15 residues. Per germline, CDR1 SGHTA and CDR2 FQGNSA. J gave up 6 bases and V 3 bases, and 9 bases lay outside the gene matches. The DNA for the CDR3 is TGTGCCAGCAGCTTTAAAGGACAGGGGTTCGGCGAGCAGTACTTC. Its protein product is CASSFKGQGFGEQYF.

V gene TRBV6-5 combines with J gene TRBJ2-7; possibly TRBD1 for D (8 bases). The CDR3 spans 15 residues. Germline CDR1 is MNHEY and CDR2 is SVGAGI. Trimming pared 5 bases from V and 1 base from J, leaving 15 bases between. The DNA of the CDR3 is TGTGCCAGCAGTCTGTACAGGGGGGGTTCCTACGAGCAGTACTTC. It codes for CASSLYRGGSYEQYF.

CDR3 loop: CATQRSGSSNEQFF. The CDR3 coding sequence is TGTGCCACCCAACGAAGCGGGAGCTCCAATGAGCAGTTCTTC. This chain uses TRBV19 with TRBJ2-1; 8 bases align to TRBD2. J was trimmed by 6 bases and V by 10 bases; bases with no gene match: 11. The CDR3 length is 14 residues. In germline, CDR1 is LNHDA, CDR2 SQIVND (reference sequence).

This sequence joins TRBV6-5 and TRBJ1-4; unclear D gene. The V gene's germline CDR1 is MNHEY and CDR2 SVGAGI. The CDR3 loop spans 15 amino acids. V gave up 2 bases and J gave up 2 bases, with 9 bases separating them. CDR3 sequence: CASSYRLGTNEKLFF. CDR3 coding DNA: TGTGCCAGCAGTTACCGACTCGGGACTAATGAAAAACTGTTTTTT.

This rearrangement joins TRBV27 to TRBJ1-2, with 7 bases aligning to TRBD1. Germline V CDR1 and CDR2: MNHEY, SMNVEV (reference sequence). The junction had 5 bases not matched to a gene; V was cut back by 6 bases and J by 4 bases. The CDR3 totals 13 residues. The CDR3 nucleotides are TGTGCCAGCAGGACCGGGACAGCCTATGGCTACACCTTC. Translation gives CASRTGTAYGYTF.

This clone came up once. The J gene is TRBJ2-5, the V gene TRBV7-8; D gene ambiguous. Trimming took off 1 base at V and 0 bases at J, with 12 bases between the two ends. The CDR3 runs to 16 residues. Germline CDR1 SGHVS, CDR2 FQNEAQ. The CDR3 sequence is CASSLGFSRDQETQYF. As DNA, the CDR3 is TGTGCCAGCAGCTTAGGCTTTAGCCGGGACCAAGAGACCCAGTACTTC.

The chain couples TRBV7-2 to TRBJ2-7, with D possibly TRBD2 on 6 matching bases. From germline, CDR1 is SGHTA and CDR2 FQGNSA. This CDR3 has 13 amino acids. With 0 bases removed from V and 6 bases from J, the gap between germline ends came to 9 bases. CDR3 region: CASSLAGGSEQYF. CDR3 nucleotide sequence: TGTGCCAGCAGCTTAGCGGGGGGTAGCGAGCAGTACTTC.

The V call is TRBV6-1, the J call TRBJ1-3; 8 nucleotides agree with TRBD1. Germline loops: CDR1 MNHNS, CDR2 SASEGT. Trimming removed 5 bases from V and 3 bases from J; junction bases left unmatched: 3. This CDR3 spans 14 amino acids. Written as DNA, the CDR3 is TGTGCCAGCAGTTCAGACAGGGGTGGAAACACCATATATTTT. This codes for CASSSDRGGNTIYF.

This clone was observed at least ten times. J is TRBJ1-6 and V is TRBV6-1; the D gene is possibly TRBD1 (5 bases). V was trimmed by 9 bases and J by 0 bases, leaving 9 bases between them. The CDR3 has 14 amino acids. Germline CDR1 MNHNS, CDR2 SASEGT. CDR3 DNA sequence: TGTGCCAGTCAACAGGACTCCTATAATTCACCCCTCCACTTT. It specifies CASQQDSYNSPLHF.

V gene TRBV21-1 combines with J gene TRBJ2-7; no DNA check was done on the table's D call, TRBD2. TRBV21-1 constitutes a pseudogene. The CDR3 extends over 15 amino acids. CDR3 protein: CASSRLLAGPYEQYF. For the CDR3, the DNA is TGTGCCAGCAGCCGACTACTAGCGGGCCCCTACGAGCAGTACTTC.

CDR3: CASSLGDRGGSTNEKLFF. Written as DNA, the CDR3 is TGCGCCAGCAGCTTGGGGGACAGGGGAGGGTCAACTAATGAAAAACTGTTTTTT. The chain is built from TRBV5-1 and TRBJ1-4; 10 positions agree with TRBD1. V lost 0 bases and J lost 0; bases outside the gene matches: 5. CDR1 is SGHRS and CDR2 is YFSETQ in the germline V gene. CDR3 length equals 18 residues.

The chain has TRBV5-1 and TRBJ2-2; TRBD2 aligns across 11 bases. V shed 4 bases and J 6 bases; nucleotides not matched to a gene: 5. CDR1 and CDR2 (germline): SGHRS, YFSETQ. The CDR3 loop spans 15 amino acids. CDR3 DNA: TGCGCCAGCAGCCTACTAGCGGGAGTAGCCGGGGAGCTGTTTTTT. It specifies CASSLLAGVAGELFF.

The V gene is TRBV4-3, the J gene TRBJ2-2; possibly TRBD1 for D (5 bases). The germline V and J ends were trimmed by 6 bases and 1 base, with 9 bases remaining between them. Looked up from germline, CDR1 is LGHNA and CDR2 is YSLEER. CDR3 length: 14 residues. Here the CDR3 DNA reads TGCGCCAGCAGACCGCAGGGGAACACCGGGGAGCTGTTTTTT. It specifies CASRPQGNTGELFF.

This rearrangement joins TRBV6-5 to TRBJ2-5; a possible D gene is TRBD2 (6 bases). V shed 6 bases and J shed 2 bases, with 13 bases lying between them. There are 14 residues in the CDR3. The V gene's germline CDR1 is MNHEY and CDR2 SVGAGI. In DNA, the CDR3 is TGTGCCAGCAGGCTAGGGAGGTGGCAAGAGACCCAGTACTTC. This encodes CASRLGRWQETQYF.

This clone has only a few counts. V is TRBV2 and J is TRBJ2-7; perhaps TRBD2 as D (7 bases). The germline gives CDR1 SNHLY, CDR2 FYNNEI. The CDR3 loop spans 14 amino acids. Trimming pared 2 bases from V and 6 bases from J, leaving 14 bases between. The CDR3 loop is CASSENWGGGEQYF. The DNA for the CDR3 is TGTGCCAGCAGTGAAAACTGGGGGGGCGGCGAGCAGTACTTC.

The chain links TRBV6-5 to TRBJ2-7; 7 positions match TRBD2. The CDR3 totals 16 residues. The trim removed 0 bases at V and 3 bases at J, leaving 8 bases unmatched. Germline V CDR1 and CDR2: MNHEY, SVGAGI. Here the CDR3 DNA reads TGTGCCAGCAGTTACTCGGCAAGCGGGAAGAACTACGAGCAGTACTTC. Translated: CASSYSASGKNYEQYF.

V and J are TRBV30 and TRBJ1-3, with D possibly TRBD1 on 6 matching bases. The germline V gene has CDR1 GTSNPN and CDR2 SVGIG (reference sequence). This CDR3 spans 15 amino acids. V was cut by 5 bases and J by 4 bases, with 18 bases left in between. The CDR3 DNA reads as TGTGCCTGGGGGAAAGACAGGACATTGGGAAACACCATATATTTT. Amino acids: CAWGKDRTLGNTIYF.

The chain couples TRBV4-2 to TRBJ2-1; perhaps TRBD1 as D (6 bases). V was trimmed by 3 bases and J by 7 bases, leaving 22 bases between them. Germline loops: CDR1 LGHNA, CDR2 YNFKEQ. The CDR3 is 17 amino acids. The CDR3 sequence: CASSHYRGTGQGNEQFF. DNA of the CDR3: TGTGCCAGCAGCCACTACCGGGGCACAGGGCAGGGGAATGAGCAGTTCTTC.

With regard to this clone: Different DNA sequences within this sample yield the same CDR3. The chain employs TRBV5-1 and TRBJ2-1; D is unresolved. V dropped 0 bases and J dropped 0 bases, with 7 bases sitting between them. The CDR3 has 15 residues. Germline loops: CDR1 SGHRS, CDR2 YFSETQ. CDR3: CASSLEAGSYNEQFF. CDR3 coding DNA: TGCGCCAGCAGCTTGGAGGCAGGCTCCTACAATGAGCAGTTCTTC.

CDR3 loop: CASSFRGQVPGNTIYF. The CDR3 nucleotides read TGTGCCAGCAGCTTCAGGGGGCAAGTTCCTGGAAACACCATATATTTT. This sequence joins TRBV7-8 and TRBJ1-3, with 8 bases that match TRBD1. V was pared by 3 bases and J by 2 bases, with 6 bases of the junction left unmatched. The V gene's germline CDR1 is SGHVS and CDR2 FQNEAQ. This CDR3 comprises 16 residues.

This clone appeared a few times. This sequence joins TRBV7-9 and TRBJ1-2; D is uncertain. The CDR3 is 15 amino acids. With 5 bases removed from V and 10 bases from J, the gap between germline ends came to 23 bases. Germline V lookup: CDR1 SEHNR, CDR2 FQNEAQ (reference sequence). The DNA for the CDR3 is TGTGCCAGCAGCCTCGGAGTTCCTCCCTCCGGGATCTACACCTTC. Its translation: CASSLGVPPSGIYTF.

This clone was counted only a few times. This sequence joins TRBV7-8 and TRBJ2-3, with TRBD2 matching 8 bases. V lost 5 bases to trimming and J lost 5 bases; unmatched junction nucleotides: 12. The CDR3 is 16 amino acids. The germline V gene has CDR1 SGHVS and CDR2 FQNEAQ. The CDR3 loop reads CASSPPLREGGDTQYF. The CDR3 DNA sequence: TGTGCCAGCAGCCCCCCCCTCCGGGAGGGGGGAGATACGCAGTATTTT.

The V call is TRBV2, the J call TRBJ2-5; D unresolved. This CDR3 is 15 amino acids long. V lost 0 bases, J lost 5 bases, and 13 bases lay in between. Germline CDR1 SNHLY, CDR2 FYNNEI. For the CDR3, the DNA is TGTGCCAGCAGTGAAGCGCTTCGAGCTTGGGAGACCCAGTACTTC. Residues: CASSEALRAWETQYF. The complete variable domain, with remaining parts taken from reference TRBV2 and TRBJ2-5, reads EPEVTQTPSHQVTQMGQEVILRCVPISNHLYFYWYRQILGQKVEFLVSFYNNEISEKSEIFDDQFSVERPDGSNFTLKIRSTKLEDSAMYFCASSEALRAWETQYFGPGTRLLVL.

This clone is deemed medium-sized. The rearrangement links TRBV27 to TRBJ1-2; possibly TRBD1 for D (6 bases). V was clipped by 0 bases and J by 6 bases, with 14 bases between them. Germline CDR1 reads MNHEY; CDR2 reads SMNVEV (reference sequence). CDR3 length: 15 residues. Here the CDR3 DNA reads TGTGCCAGCAGTTTATCGAGGGGGGGGTCTGATGGCTACACCTTC. Its protein is CASSLSRGGSDGYTF.

The chain recombines TRBV4-3 with TRBJ1-2; perhaps TRBD1 as D (5 bases). Germline-derived CDR1 and CDR2 are LGHNA and YSLEER. The V gene lost 0 bases and the J gene lost 3 bases, with 29 bases spanning the gap. CDR3 size: 21 residues. The CDR3 sequence: CASSQERRVVGRDSYDYGYTF. The CDR3 coding sequence is TGCGCCAGCAGCCAAGAAAGAAGGGTCGTCGGCAGGGACTCTTACGACTATGGCTACACCTTC.